This TCR beta chain is drawn from a study of OX40 agonist ivuxolimab in advanced cancers. On the study more broadly: Previous treatment with anti-PD-1, anti-PD-L1 or anti-CTLA-4 therapy was allowed; 35% to 50% had received some. There were three patients with partial responses, one having hepatocellular carcinoma and two cutaneous melanoma.

Regarding this clone: Its antigen is unknown.

Overall study results and limits: At 0.1-3.0 mg/kg, partial responders had clonal expansion among the lowest observed. Circulating CD4+ and CD8+ T cells showed clonal expansion by week 6 at 0.1 to 3.0 mg/kg.

The method was immunoSEQ multiplex PCR; TCRdb's version includes in-frame clones alone and lacks a portion of them. The sample contains about 80,000 clones, about 88% of which appear only once. The receptor's source is an adult with an advanced solid tumor such as melanoma, head and neck, liver or kidney cancer. The sequencing used CD4+ or CD8+ T cells sorted from blood, collected in a trial of the OX40 agonist ivuxolimab.

The CDR3 DNA follows: TGTGCCAGCAGCACCCACCCCTACGAGCAGTACTTC. It encodes CASSTHPYEQYF. The chain uses TRBV5-6 and TRBJ2-7; D remains ambiguous. Deletions cut 4 bases from V and 2 bases from J, with 7 bases between. This CDR3 has 12 amino acids. Looked up from germline, CDR1 is SGHDT and CDR2 is YYEEEE.